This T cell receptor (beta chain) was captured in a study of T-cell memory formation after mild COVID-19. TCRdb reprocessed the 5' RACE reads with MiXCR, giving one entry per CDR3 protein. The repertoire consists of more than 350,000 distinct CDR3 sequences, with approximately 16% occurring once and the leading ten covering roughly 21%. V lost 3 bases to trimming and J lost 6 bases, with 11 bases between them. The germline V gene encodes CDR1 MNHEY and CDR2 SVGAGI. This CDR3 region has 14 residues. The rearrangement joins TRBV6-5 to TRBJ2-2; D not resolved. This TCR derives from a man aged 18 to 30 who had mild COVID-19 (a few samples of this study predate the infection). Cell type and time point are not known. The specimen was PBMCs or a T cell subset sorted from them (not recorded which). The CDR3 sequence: CASSYVGPAGELFF. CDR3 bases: TGTGCCAGCAGTTATGTAGGGCCGGCCGGGGAGCTGTTTTTT.